This passage covers 10 T cell receptor beta chains from one sample sequenced in a study of T-cell reconstitution after alpha-beta-depleted transplantation in children. Unique molecular identifiers were built into the TCRbeta library. In TCRdb, the PCR reads were re-called with MiXCR into one record per CDR3 protein. The sample records fewer than 550,000 distinct CDR3 sequences, approximately 10% being singletons. The source was PBMCs, mostly from graft donor cells, collected 180 days after TCRalphabeta/CD19-depleted stem cell transplant. The receptors were sampled from a female patient aged 2-10 years who had a stem cell transplant for aplastic anemia, so the T cells may come from the graft donor.

The rearrangement uses TRBV7-8 and TRBJ1-4; D uncertain. V was pared by 5 bases and J by 2 bases, with 9 bases between. The germline V gene encodes CDR1 SGHVS and CDR2 FQNEAQ. There are 14 residues in the CDR3. For the CDR3, the DNA is TGTGCCAGCAGCCAACGAGATACTAATGAAAAACTGTTTTTT. Its protein product is CASSQRDTNEKLFF.

The chain employs TRBV19 and TRBJ1-2; D remains unclear. Germline CDR1 LNHDA, CDR2 SQIVND (reference sequence). The CDR3 is 13 amino acids. Trimming removed 5 bases at V and 2 bases at J, with 9 bases between. The CDR3 is CASSPAANYGYTF. The CDR3 DNA sequence: TGTGCCAGTAGTCCGGCGGCGAACTATGGCTACACCTTC.

As to this clonotype: The CDR3 does not close with the conserved phenylalanine or tryptophan, likely indicating a read error. The chain couples TRBV7-8 to TRBJ1-1; no reliable D call. This CDR3 spans 12 amino acids. Looked up from germline, CDR1 is SGHVS and CDR2 is FQNEAQ. V lost 8 bases to trimming and J lost 5 bases, with 12 bases between them. DNA of the CDR3: TGTGCCAGCGGCCTGAGGAGAACTGAAGCTTTCTTG. It codes for CASGLRRTEAFL.

The sample holds a few counts of this clonotype. This rearrangement joins TRBV6-2 or TRBV6-3 to TRBJ2-3, with D tentatively TRBD1 or TRBD2 (5 bases each). Germline V CDR1 and CDR2: MNHEY, SVGEGT. V gave up 0 bases and J gave up 3 bases, with 25 bases separating them. CDR3 size: 20 residues. The CDR3 is CASSYSFGSTGPRLTDTQYF. The CDR3 coding sequence is TGTGCCAGCAGTTACTCGTTCGGCTCCACGGGACCGCGGTTGACAGATACGCAGTATTTT.

V gene TRBV10-3 combines with J gene TRBJ2-1; D not resolved. Germline CDR1 ENHRY, CDR2 SYGVKD. This CDR3 spans 17 amino acids. The V gene lost 1 base and the J gene lost 3 bases, with 16 bases spanning the gap. This CDR3 is CAISEWYPESYYNEQFF. CDR3 DNA sequence: TGTGCCATCAGTGAGTGGTATCCCGAATCTTACTACAATGAGCAGTTCTTC.

The V call is TRBV2, the J call TRBJ1-2; possible D gene TRBD1, 5 bases. The V gene's germline CDR1 is SNHLY and CDR2 FYNNEI. The CDR3 loop spans 13 amino acids. V gave up 5 bases and J gave up 8 bases, with 15 bases separating them. The CDR3 region is CASSWGETLGYTF. The CDR3, as DNA: TGTGCCAGCAGTTGGGGGGAGACCCTGGGCTACACCTTC.

This clonotype was detected many times. V and J are TRBV28 and TRBJ2-5; tentative D call: TRBD2 (6 bases). V lost 3 bases to trimming and J lost 4 bases, with 15 bases between them. This CDR3 has 15 amino acids. From germline, CDR1 is MDHEN and CDR2 SYDVKM. The CDR3 bases are TGTGCCAGCAGTTTGCCGCTAGCGATCGGAGAGACCCAGTACTTC. Translated, it gives CASSLPLAIGETQYF.

This clonotype has at least ten counts. The chain employs TRBV4-1 and TRBJ2-3, with 8 bases identical to TRBD2. The CDR3 runs to 16 residues. The germline CDR1 and CDR2 sequences are MGHRA and YSYEKL. V was pared by 0 bases and J by 0 bases, with 2 bases of the junction left unmatched. The CDR3 loop is CASSQESSGSTDTQYF. The CDR3 DNA sequence: TGCGCCAGCAGCCAAGAATCTAGCGGGAGCACAGATACGCAGTATTTT.

This rearrangement joins TRBV28 to TRBJ2-7, with D possibly being TRBD2 (5 bases). Germline lookup yields CDR1 MDHEN and CDR2 SYDVKM. Trimming shortened V by 8 bases and J by 1 base, and 9 bases separated the two germline ends. This CDR3 is built from 12 residues. This chain's CDR3 is CASGLLSYEQYF. The CDR3, as DNA: TGTGCCAGCGGACTGCTTTCCTACGAGCAGTACTTC.

V and J are TRBV12-3 or TRBV12-4 and TRBJ2-7; no firm D call. This CDR3 region has 14 residues. The V and J ends lost 4 bases and 2 bases respectively, with 12 bases between them. The CDR3 sequence is CASSWAQETYEQYF. For the CDR3, the DNA is TGTGCCAGCAGTTGGGCCCAGGAGACCTACGAGCAGTACTTC.